This T cell receptor beta chain was observed in a study of blood T cell repertoires in COVID-19. Study as a whole: Acute-phase and convalescent COVID-19 samples originated in the United States, Italy and Spain. Nucleic acid was either cDNA or gDNA, and it came from T cells, B-cell-depleted T cells, or PBMCs.

Germline trimming cut 1 base from V and 5 bases from J; bases unmatched to any gene: 7. The CDR3 has 15 amino acids. From germline, CDR1 is LNHNV and CDR2 YYDKDF (reference sequence). Per the study methods: By means of reference gene primer amplification, nucleated cell counts were estimated. Produced via immunoSEQ multiplex PCR; TCRdb's table is partial and in-frame only. That table supplies the V and J calls and clone size; D and trimming were determined from the DNA. The sample includes more than 95,000 clones, approximately 81% of them seen just once. Seattle cases were enrolled at active infection and followed longitudinally.

The specimen was peripheral blood. The V call is TRBV15, the J call TRBJ1-2; 7 bases are shared with TRBD1. This receptor was taken from a man older than 75 with COVID-19, enrolled during active disease. Here the CDR3 reads CATSRVGGGLYGYTF. In DNA form, the CDR3 reads TGTGCCACCAGCAGAGTAGGGGGCGGTTTATATGGCTACACCTTC.